Shown below are 27 T cell receptor beta chains from a single sample sequenced in a study of cytomegalovirus exposure and HLA in healthy donors. A multiplex PCR was run with 60 Vbeta primers and 13 Jbeta primers. Clones were read by immunoSEQ multiplex PCR, and TCRdb kept only the in-frame ones, dropping some. The repertoire holds 95,000 to 150,000 clones, with 74% as singletons. Specimen: PBMCs. All receptors derive from a woman between 45 and 65 years old in good health and CMV-seropositive.

This rearrangement joins TRBV30 to TRBJ1-5, with TRBD1 matching over 8 bases. Germline CDR1 reads GTSNPN; CDR2 reads SVGIG (reference sequence). The CDR3 loop spans 13 amino acids. V trimming: 3 bases; J trimming: 4 bases; junction bases outside the gene matches: 2. CDR3 nucleotide sequence: TGTGCCTGGAGCCGGACAGGGAATCAGCCCCAGCATTTT. It is translated as CAWSRTGNQPQHF.

The gene calls are TRBV7-3 and TRBJ2-6; tentative D call: TRBD2 (7 bases). Germline V gene lookup returns CDR1 SGHTA and CDR2 FQGTGA. Trimming removed 5 bases from V and 2 bases from J, with 13 bases in between. The length of the CDR3 is 16 residues. The CDR3 here is CASSQKGGTGANVLTF. The CDR3 DNA follows: TGTGCCAGCAGCCAGAAGGGGGGGACTGGGGCCAACGTCCTGACTTTC.

The chain employs TRBV5-1 and TRBJ2-5; D perhaps matches TRBD2 (6 bases). This CDR3 region has 13 residues. Germline-derived CDR1 and CDR2 are SGHRS and YFSETQ. V was shortened by 1 base and J by 7 bases, with 11 bases between the two germline ends. In DNA, the CDR3 is TGCGCCAGCAGCTTGTCCATGGAGGGGACCCAGTACTTC. The encoded protein is CASSLSMEGTQYF.

This clone was picked up a small number of times. This sequence joins TRBV5-1 and TRBJ1-6; 8 positions agree with TRBD1. Germline CDR1 is SGHRS and CDR2 is YFSETQ. With 3 bases clipped from V and 9 bases from J, the junction kept 8 bases outside the gene matches. The CDR3 sequence is 15 residues long. Here the CDR3 DNA reads TGCGCCAGCAGCTCGTCGACAGGGGTGGGTTCACCCCTCCACTTT. Translation gives CASSSSTGVGSPLHF.

This chain joins TRBV5-1 and TRBJ1-1; 10 nucleotides agree with TRBD1. This CDR3 spans 16 amino acids. Germline CDR1 SGHRS, CDR2 YFSETQ. The ends lost 4 bases at V and 0 bases at J; junction bases unmatched: 6. The CDR3 spells CASSLGTGELNTEAFF. CDR3 in DNA: TGCGCCAGCAGCCTCGGGACAGGGGAGTTGAACACTGAAGCTTTCTTT.

The chain couples TRBV27 to TRBJ2-1, with D possibly being TRBD1 (6 bases). This CDR3 spans 11 amino acids. The germline V gene has CDR1 MNHEY and CDR2 SMNVEV (reference sequence). V gave up 8 bases and J gave up 10 bases, with 12 bases separating them. CDR3 sequence (DNA): TGTGCCAGCGGGGGCCTCCGGGAGCAGTTCTTC. This gives the protein CASGGLREQFF.

The rearrangement joins TRBV10-3 to TRBJ1-5; D gene uncertain. Germline V gene sequence: CDR1 ENHRY, CDR2 SYGVKD. The CDR3 sequence is 15 residues long. The V end lost 6 bases, the J end lost 2 bases, and 14 bases lay between the germline ends. The CDR3 DNA reads TGTGCCATCAGGCCCGGCGGGAGCGGCAATCAGCCCCAGCATTTT. Amino acids: CAIRPGGSGNQPQHF.

The table lists this clone with a few counts. The chain combines TRBV19 with TRBJ2-3; TRBD1 aligns across 9 bases. The CDR3 runs 16 residues. Germline CDR1 reads LNHDA; CDR2 reads SQIVND (reference sequence). J was trimmed by 3 bases and V by 4 bases; bases with no gene match: 8. CDR3 residues: CASSTQGTGRTDTQYF. CDR3 nucleotides: TGTGCCAGTAGTACTCAGGGGACAGGGAGGACAGATACGCAGTATTTT.

This clone was detected only a few times. This sequence joins TRBV5-1 and TRBJ2-5, with D possibly matching TRBD2 (6 bases). This CDR3 has 15 residues. Germline V gives CDR1 SGHRS, CDR2 YFSETQ. V was cut by 4 bases and J by 2 bases, with 15 bases left in between. The CDR3 here is CASSREPRQQETQYF. The CDR3 nucleotides are TGCGCCAGCAGCCGGGAGCCCCGCCAACAAGAGACCCAGTACTTC.

V and J are TRBV10-3 and TRBJ2-3, with 15 bases matching TRBD2. This CDR3 comprises 14 residues. The V gene's germline CDR1 is ENHRY and CDR2 SYGVKD. The V and J ends lost 6 bases and 6 bases, in that order; junction bases with no gene match: 1. As DNA, the CDR3 is TGTGCCATCAGAGGGACTAGCGGGGGGGATACGCAGTATTTT. It specifies CAIRGTSGGDTQYF.

This clone was counted only a few times. V is TRBV19 and J is TRBJ2-5; possible D gene TRBD1, 6 bases. The J call may be faulty, since TRBJ2-7 better matches the DNA end. From germline, CDR1 is LNHDA and CDR2 SQIVND (reference sequence). This CDR3 comprises 16 residues. The CDR3 sequence is CASSSQTGSITYEQYF. CDR3 DNA: TGTGCCAGTAGTTCACAAACAGGGAGCATCACCTACGAGCAGTACTTC.

This chain connects TRBV11-2 to TRBJ1-1; TRBD1 matches at 7 bases. J lost 4 bases, V lost 2 bases, and 1 base had no gene match. CDR1 is SGHAT, CDR2 FQNNGV, per germline. This CDR3 contains 13 residues. CDR3 sequence reads: CASSLRQGTEAFF. DNA of the CDR3: TGTGCCAGCAGCTTAAGACAGGGCACTGAAGCTTTCTTT. The full variable domain, with the rest looked up from reference TRBV11-2 and TRBJ1-1, is EAGVAQSPRYKIIEKRQSVAFWCNPISGHATLYWYQQILGQGPKLLIQFQNNGVVDDSQLPKDRFSAERLKGVDSTLKIQPAKLEDSAVYLCASSLRQGTEAFFGQGTRLTVV.

This chain joins TRBV29-1 and TRBJ1-3; TRBD1 might be the D (5 bases). The CDR3 loop spans 15 amino acids. Trimming pared 7 bases from V and 4 bases from J, leaving 20 bases between. Germline loops: CDR1 SQVTM, CDR2 ANQGSEA. CDR3 sequence reads: CSALERQQRGNTIYF. The CDR3 DNA sequence: TGCAGCGCTCTGGAGAGACAGCAAAGGGGAAACACCATATATTTT.

The chain employs TRBV6-6 and TRBJ2-1; possible D gene TRBD2, 6 bases. CDR1 is MNHNY, CDR2 SVGAGI, per germline (reference sequence). The CDR3 is 12 residues long. Trimming removed 2 bases at V and 9 bases at J, with 8 bases between. The CDR3 DNA reads as TGTGCCAGCAGTTACGTGGAGGGTGAGCAGTTCTTC. It codes for CASSYVEGEQFF.

The chain joins TRBV5-1 to TRBJ1-1; D possibly corresponds to TRBD1 (5 bases). Looked up from germline, CDR1 is SGHRS and CDR2 is YFSETQ. Between the trimmed V and J ends, which lost 0 bases and 7 bases, there was a span of 16 bases. The CDR3 sequence is 15 residues long. The DNA for the CDR3 is TGCGCCAGCAGCTTGGTGGGGCAGCTACCACTTGAAGCTTTCTTT. As protein: CASSLVGQLPLEAFF.

This clone was seen a few times. This chain connects TRBV29-1 to TRBJ2-5; 10 nucleotides line up with TRBD1. V shed 7 bases and J 2 bases; nucleotides not matched to a gene: 7. This CDR3 has 14 residues. CDR1 SQVTM and CDR2 ANQGSEA come from the germline V gene. For the CDR3, the DNA is TGCAGCGCCGGTCGGACAGGGGGTCAAGAGACCCAGTACTTC. Translated: CSAGRTGGQETQYF.

This chain joins TRBV5-8 and TRBJ1-1; 9 bases line up with TRBD1. CDR1 and CDR2 from the germline V gene are SGHTS and YDEGEE. V lost 3 bases, J lost 1 base, and 7 bases stayed unmatched. The CDR3 loop spans 16 amino acids. CDR3 sequence: CASSSYLGQGNTEAFF. The CDR3 coding sequence is TGTGCCAGCAGCTCCTATTTGGGACAGGGGAACACTGAAGCTTTCTTT. The full variable domain, its missing parts supplied by reference TRBV5-8 and TRBJ1-1, is EAGVTQSPTHLIKTRGQQATLRCSPISGHTSVYWYQQALGLGLQFLLWYDEGEERNRGNFPPRFSGRQFPNYSSELNVNALELEDSALYLCASSSYLGQGNTEAFFGQGTRLTVV.

This clone was recorded once. The rearrangement uses TRBV9 and TRBJ2-5; perhaps TRBD1 as D (6 bases). Germline V lookup: CDR1 SGDLS, CDR2 YYNGEE. This CDR3 is built from 15 residues. V gave up 3 bases and J gave up 4 bases, with 16 bases separating them. CDR3 loop: CASSDRTGTGETQYF. Here the CDR3 DNA reads TGTGCCAGCAGCGACCGAACAGGGACGGGAGAGACCCAGTACTTC.

The rearrangement joins TRBV7-9 to TRBJ1-4; the match to TRBD1 covers 7 bases. Germline CDR1 SEHNR, CDR2 FQNEAQ (reference sequence). Trimming took 5 bases from V and 4 from J; bases not matched to a gene: 4. The CDR3 extends over 14 amino acids. CDR3 in DNA: TGTGCCAGCAGCGAGACAGGGAGTAATGAAAAACTGTTTTTT. The encoded protein is CASSETGSNEKLFF.

This rearrangement joins TRBV7-9 to TRBJ2-1; 7 nucleotides match TRBD2. Germline CDR1 SEHNR, CDR2 FQNEAQ (reference sequence). Germline trimming cut 1 base from V and 5 bases from J; bases unmatched to any gene: 5. CDR3 size: 15 residues. Written as DNA, the CDR3 is TGTGCCAGCAGCTTAGGGGCGGGGGTTCACAATGAGCAGTTCTTC. This translates into CASSLGAGVHNEQFF.

About this clone: One end of the junction does not line up with germline, which may come from a read error. The rearrangement links TRBV6-5 to TRBJ1-1; the D is unclear. Per the germline V gene, CDR1 is MNHEY and CDR2 is SVGAGI. The CDR3 has 13 amino acids. The CDR3 here is CASSYSSDFEASF. In nucleotides, the CDR3 is TGTGCCAGCAGTTACTCGAGCGATTTTGAAGCTTCCTTT.

This clone came up a few times. CDR3 nucleotide sequence: TGTGCCAGCAGTGGACTAGACCGGGGGGGGACCCAGTACTTC. It translates to CASSGLDRGGTQYF. The chain links TRBV2 to TRBJ2-5; TRBD2 aligns across 8 bases. Per the germline V gene, CDR1 is SNHLY and CDR2 is FYNNEI. The CDR3 has 14 residues. The V gene end was trimmed by 4 bases and the J gene end by 7 bases; junction bases not matched to a gene: 8.

The V gene is TRBV5-6, the J gene TRBJ2-3; 8 nucleotides align to TRBD1. This CDR3 region has 17 residues. Per germline, CDR1 SGHDT and CDR2 YYEEEE. With 6 bases clipped from V and 7 bases from J, the junction kept 19 bases outside the gene matches. CDR3: CASNEDRGPHTTNTQYF. For the CDR3, the DNA is TGTGCCAGCAACGAAGACAGGGGCCCACACACAACTAATACGCAGTATTTT.

The V call is TRBV5-1, the J call TRBJ1-2; no clear D gene. Germline V gives CDR1 SGHRS, CDR2 YFSETQ. The CDR3 is 12 amino acids. Trimming left V 0 bases short and J 7 bases short, with 7 bases between. Written as DNA, the CDR3 is TGCGCCAGCAGCTTGGGATCCGGTGGCTACACCTTC. Its translation: CASSLGSGGYTF.

The rearrangement uses TRBV10-2 and TRBJ2-7; D remains ambiguous. This CDR3 spans 13 amino acids. The ends were cut back, 5 bases at V and 3 bases at J, with 11 bases in the middle. Germline CDR1 reads WSHSY; CDR2 reads SAAADI. CDR3 loop: CASSRNGNYEQYF. DNA for the CDR3: TGCGCCAGCAGTAGAAATGGCAACTACGAGCAGTACTTC.

For this clone: Additional DNA sequences in this sample encode the identical CDR3. The rearrangement joins TRBV21-1 to TRBJ1-6. TRBV21-1 is marked as a pseudogene. This CDR3 has 18 amino acids. The CDR3 coding sequence is TGTGCCAGCAGCAAAGTTAGGGCGGGGGCCTGGGATAATTCACCCCTCCACTTT. As protein: CASSKVRAGAWDNSPLHF.

The rearrangement links TRBV7-9 to TRBJ2-3; tentative D call: TRBD2 (6 bases). The length of the CDR3 is 17 residues. V was clipped by 5 bases and J by 8 bases, with 26 bases between them. In germline, CDR1 is SEHNR, CDR2 FQNEAQ (reference sequence). The CDR3 DNA reads as TGTGCCAGCAGCGAGGGGACTCAAACCGGCAAACGAGGTACGCAGTATTTT. Residues: CASSEGTQTGKRGTQYF.